The T cell receptor (beta chain) under discussion was sequenced for a study of persistence of HIV-infected CD4 T cells. Study-wide findings and caveats: TCR oligoclonality correlated with proviral oligoclonality in the same sorted populations.

This CDR3 has 14 amino acids. CDR1 SGDLS and CDR2 YYNGEE come from the germline V gene. Trimming left V 0 bases short and J 9 bases short, with 13 bases between. This was the immunoSEQ version 4 assay in survey mode. The data were produced by immunoSEQ multiplex PCR, yet TCRdb's version contains in-frame clones alone and is incomplete. The profile shows about 20,000 clones, 60% to 80% of them singletons. This clone occurred a few times. What it binds is not known. Cells were stimulated with overlapping HIV-1 Gag 15-mer peptides. Responding CD4+ T cells were sorted by upregulation of both CD40 ligand and CD69.

The chain combines TRBV9 with TRBJ2-1; no reliable D call. The input for sequencing was CD4+ T cells sorted from PBMCs after roughly 18-hour stimulation, taken from a patient who received antiretroviral therapy. This TCR came from an adult woman with HIV who was CMV-seropositive. The CDR3 DNA reads TGTGCCAGCAGCGTAGCTACGGCTACCCCTGAGCAGTTCTTC. Translating it yields CASSVATATPEQFF.